These 18 T cell receptor beta chains came from one sample sequenced in a study of CD8 T cells in ankylosing spondylitis. MiXCR, run by TCRdb on the 5' RACE reads, gives a single entry per CDR3 protein. The data show 40,000 to 55,000 distinct CDR3 sequences, 7.4% seen once. The sample comprised blood, either unsorted or a sorted T cell fraction (not recorded which). The receptor set was obtained from a female donor with ankylosing spondylitis or in good health (not recorded which).

This clonotype was seen ten or more times. The chain couples TRBV20-1 to TRBJ2-3; D remains ambiguous. The germline V gene encodes CDR1 DFQATT and CDR2 SNEGSKA (reference sequence). CDR3 length: 15 amino acids. Trimming stripped 1 base from V and 0 bases from J, with 11 bases between. CDR3 in amino acids: CSARGHTSSTDTQYF. The DNA for the CDR3 is TGCAGTGCTAGAGGCCATACCTCTAGCACAGATACGCAGTATTTT.

The rearrangement links TRBV14 to TRBJ2-3; perhaps TRBD1 as D (7 bases). The CDR3 runs to 15 residues. Between the trimmed V and J ends, which lost 4 bases and 1 base, there was a span of 12 bases. Per germline, CDR1 SGHDN and CDR2 FVKESK. DNA for the CDR3: TGTGCCAGCAGCCGCAGGGGGGTGCGCACAGATACGCAGTATTTT. Its translation: CASSRRGVRTDTQYF.

This clonotype came up many times. The V and J genes are TRBV12-3 or TRBV12-4 and TRBJ2-2; D uncertain. Deletions cut 6 bases from V and 2 bases from J, with 7 bases between. The CDR3 loop spans 13 amino acids. CDR3 region: CASRATNTGELFF. The DNA for the CDR3 is TGTGCCAGCAGGGCCACTAACACCGGGGAGCTGTTTTTT.

This rearrangement joins TRBV20-1 to TRBJ1-1, with D possibly being TRBD1 (5 bases). Germline assignment: CDR1 DFQATT and CDR2 SNEGSKA (reference sequence). The CDR3 extends over 11 amino acids. Between the trimmed V and J ends, which lost 5 bases and 3 bases, there was a span of 7 bases. The CDR3 DNA follows: TGCAGTGCTTGGGGGGACACTGAAGCTTTCTTT. It is translated as CSAWGDTEAFF.

This clonotype has at least ten counts. A much larger clone lies one base from this, so it may be a read error. The chain employs TRBV20-1 and TRBJ1-1; D perhaps matches TRBD1 (6 bases). This CDR3 comprises 17 residues. Germline V gene sequence: CDR1 DFQATT, CDR2 SNEGSKA (reference sequence). CDR3 DNA sequence: TGCTGTGCTAGAGTTCGGGGGCAGGCACTCATGAACACTGAAGCTTTCTTT. Translating gives CCARVRGQALMNTEAFF.

The sample holds many counts of this clonotype. The CDR3 loop reads CASSQMSRASNYGYTF. The CDR3, as DNA: TGTGCCAGCAGCCAAATGAGTAGGGCCTCTAACTATGGCTACACCTTC. V usage is TRBV27 and J usage is TRBJ1-2; no reliable D call. The V end lost 6 bases, the J end lost 0 bases, and 17 bases lay between the germline ends. Germline assignment: CDR1 MNHEY and CDR2 SMNVEV (reference sequence). This CDR3 contains 16 residues.

This clonotype showed up many times. The chain carries TRBV5-1 and TRBJ1-5, with 7 bases identical to TRBD1. V was pared by 4 bases and J by 4 bases, with 2 bases of the junction left unmatched. The CDR3 contains 13 residues. CDR1 SGHRS and CDR2 YFSETQ come from the germline V gene. CDR3 sequence reads: CASSVGQNQPQHF. CDR3 DNA: TGCGCCAGCAGCGTGGGACAGAATCAGCCCCAGCATTTT.

This clonotype was detected ten times or more. This chain uses TRBV5-1 with TRBJ1-2; possibly TRBD1 for D (6 bases). In germline, CDR1 is SGHRS, CDR2 YFSETQ. The CDR3 runs 16 residues. V was trimmed by 4 bases and J by 4 bases, leaving 20 bases between them. For the CDR3, the DNA is TGCGCCAGCAGCCCCGGGGGGGCAAGCGGCCTCTATGGCTACACCTTC. Translating gives CASSPGGASGLYGYTF.

This clonotype appeared many times. J is TRBJ2-3 and V is TRBV7-6; D not certain. Germline loops: CDR1 SGHVS, CDR2 FNYEAQ. V was pared by 3 bases and J by 2 bases, with 0 bases between. CDR3 length equals 11 residues. The DNA of the CDR3 is TGTGCCAGCAGCTTCACAGATACGCAGTATTTT. Its protein is CASSFTDTQYF.

This clonotype has ten or more counts. The CDR3, as DNA: TGTGCCAGCAGCTTAGTTACTGACAGGCCCCGGGGCACAGATACGCAGTATTTT. Its translation: CASSLVTDRPRGTDTQYF. This rearrangement joins TRBV5-4 to TRBJ2-3, with TRBD1 as a possible D gene (6 bases). V was cut by 2 bases and J by 1 base, with 20 bases left in between. The germline V gene has CDR1 SGHNT and CDR2 YYREEE (reference sequence). CDR3 length equals 18 residues.

Ten or more counts support this clonotype. This rearrangement joins TRBV5-1 to TRBJ1-1; D might be TRBD1 (6 bases). The CDR3 is 17 residues long. Germline CDR1 SGHRS, CDR2 YFSETQ. The ends were cut back, 1 base at V and 1 base at J, with 17 bases in the middle. Here the CDR3 DNA reads TGCGCCAGCAGCTTGCCACAGGGCCCCCCGAGGAACACTGAAGCTTTCTTT. Translating gives CASSLPQGPPRNTEAFF.

This clonotype was seen a handful of times. The chain recombines TRBV7-2 with TRBJ1-2; tentatively, D is TRBD1 (5 bases). CDR1 is SGHTA, CDR2 FQGNSA, per germline. The CDR3 has 14 amino acids. V was shortened by 5 bases and J by 0 bases, with 10 bases between the two germline ends. CDR3 DNA: TGTGCCAGCAGCCGCCGACAGACTAACTATGGCTACACCTTC. This encodes CASSRRQTNYGYTF.

The chain combines TRBV29-1 with TRBJ2-1; 12 bases line up with TRBD2. CDR1 and CDR2 from the germline V gene are SQVTM and ANQGSEA. The trim removed 7 bases at V and 2 bases at J, leaving 3 bases unmatched. This CDR3 is 14 amino acids long. The CDR3 sequence is CSGASGGAYNEQFF. CDR3 nucleotides: TGCAGCGGCGCTAGCGGGGGGGCCTACAATGAGCAGTTCTTC.

This clonotype was seen at least ten times. This chain links TRBV7-2 with TRBJ2-5; D is unclear. Trimming removed 5 bases from V and 1 base from J, with 11 bases in between. The germline gives CDR1 SGHTA, CDR2 FQGNSA. This CDR3 is built from 14 residues. This chain's CDR3 is CASSATSLQETQYF. The CDR3 DNA follows: TGTGCCAGCAGCGCCACGAGTCTCCAAGAGACCCAGTACTTC.

This clonotype has a count of ten or more. The rearrangement uses TRBV5-1 and TRBJ2-3; perhaps TRBD1 as D (6 bases). The CDR3 extends over 15 amino acids. The ends were cut back, 3 bases at V and 2 bases at J, with 13 bases in the middle. The germline CDR1 and CDR2 sequences are SGHRS and YFSETQ. Here the CDR3 DNA reads TGCGCCAGCAGCTCGACAGGTTCGGACACAGATACGCAGTATTTT. Protein product: CASSSTGSDTDTQYF.

This clonotype was detected many times. The chain has TRBV7-2 and TRBJ1-4; 10 bases are a match to TRBD1. Germline CDR1 is SGHTA and CDR2 is FQGNSA. Trimming removed 4 bases from V and 6 bases from J; junction bases left unmatched: 5. The CDR3 covers 15 residues. CDR3 in DNA: TGTGCCAGCAGCTACAAGGACAGGGGGGATGAAAAACTGTTTTTT. It translates to CASSYKDRGDEKLFF.

This clonotype was counted many times. J is TRBJ2-1 and V is TRBV5-6; D gene unclear. Trimming removed 4 bases from V and 9 bases from J, with 14 bases in between. This CDR3 contains 13 residues. Germline V gene lookup returns CDR1 SGHDT and CDR2 YYEEEE. For the CDR3, the DNA is TGTGCCAGCAGCCTCTGGACCTCCTTTGAGCAGTTCTTC. It specifies CASSLWTSFEQFF.

The genes are TRBV13 and TRBJ1-2; D may be TRBD1 (6 bases). The CDR3 has 15 amino acids. V was trimmed by 5 bases and J by 6 bases, leaving 19 bases between them. Germline V gives CDR1 PRHDT, CDR2 FYEKMQ (reference sequence). CDR3 in amino acids: CASSPFSAGVNGYTF. CDR3 DNA: TGTGCCAGCAGCCCTTTCTCGGCAGGGGTCAATGGCTACACCTTC.